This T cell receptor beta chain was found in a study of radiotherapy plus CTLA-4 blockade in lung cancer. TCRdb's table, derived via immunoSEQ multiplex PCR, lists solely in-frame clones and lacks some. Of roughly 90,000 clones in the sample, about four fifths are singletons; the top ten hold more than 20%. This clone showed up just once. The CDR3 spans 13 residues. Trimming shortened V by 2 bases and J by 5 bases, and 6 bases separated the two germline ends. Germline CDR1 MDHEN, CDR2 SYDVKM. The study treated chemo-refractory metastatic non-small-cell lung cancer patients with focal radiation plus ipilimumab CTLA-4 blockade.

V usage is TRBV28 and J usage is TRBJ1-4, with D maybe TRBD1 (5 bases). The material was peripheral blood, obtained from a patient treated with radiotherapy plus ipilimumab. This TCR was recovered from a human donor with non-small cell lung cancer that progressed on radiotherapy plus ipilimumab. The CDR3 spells CASSLAGNEKLFF. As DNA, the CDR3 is TGTGCCAGCAGTTTAGCAGGGAATGAAAAACTGTTTTTT.